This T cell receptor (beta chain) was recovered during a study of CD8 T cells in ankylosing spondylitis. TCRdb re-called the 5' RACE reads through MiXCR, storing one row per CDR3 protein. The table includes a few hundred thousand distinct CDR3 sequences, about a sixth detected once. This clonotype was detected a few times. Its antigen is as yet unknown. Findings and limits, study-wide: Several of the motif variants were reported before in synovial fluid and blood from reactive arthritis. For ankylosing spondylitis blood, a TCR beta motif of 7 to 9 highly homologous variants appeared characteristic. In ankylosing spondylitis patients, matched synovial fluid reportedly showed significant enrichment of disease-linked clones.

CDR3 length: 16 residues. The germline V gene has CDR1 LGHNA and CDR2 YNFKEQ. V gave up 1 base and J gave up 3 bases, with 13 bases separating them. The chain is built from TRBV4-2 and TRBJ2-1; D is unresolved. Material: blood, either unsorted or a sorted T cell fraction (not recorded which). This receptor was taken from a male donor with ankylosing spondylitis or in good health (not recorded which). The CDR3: CASSQGDLHVYNEQFF. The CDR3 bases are TGTGCCAGCAGCCAAGGGGATCTGCACGTCTACAATGAGCAGTTCTTC.